Sequencing of this T cell receptor beta chain was carried out in a study of Ad26.COV2.S vaccination and SARS-CoV-2 variants. Sequencing was performed with immunoSEQ multiplex PCR; in TCRdb, only in-frame clones are kept and a portion is missing. This table holds 350,000 to 500,000 clones, roughly nine tenths found once. As concerns this clone: Its target is not known.

Findings and caveats of the study: Researchers reported similar non-spike TCR breadth in vaccine and placebo recipients.

The treatment here: about 20 received Ad26.COV2.S at low or high dose, single or two shots; about 5 received placebo; per-sample allocation not given. Specimens were obtained on day 63 following the first vaccine or placebo injection. Based in Boston, the donor was an adult of 18-55 years. The source of this sequence is a person between 18 and 65 years old who received the Ad26.COV2.S COVID-19 vaccine or a placebo. This sample comprised peripheral blood, obtained in a trial of Ad26.COV2.S vaccine versus placebo.

CDR3 in amino acids: CASSNDTAGTFSYEQYV. The CDR3, as DNA: TGTGCCAGCAGCAATGACACCGCCGGGACATTTTCCTACGAGCAGTACGTC. The chain has TRBV21-1 and TRBJ2-7; the table's D gene call, TRBD1, was not cross checked with the DNA. TRBV21-1 is annotated as a pseudogene. The CDR3 loop spans 17 amino acids.